This T cell receptor (beta chain) was sequenced in a study of shared clonotypes between healthy human individuals. Notes on the study in general: It was observed that roughly 5.1% of naive CD4 clonotypes were shared across a handful of donors.

Details on this clone: Its antigen remains unidentified.

V dropped 3 bases and J dropped 7 bases, with 15 bases sitting between them. The germline V gene has CDR1 SGHTA and CDR2 FQGNSA. The CDR3 runs to 15 residues. The assay was run at deep level. Sorted-subset replicate PCRs used approximately 190 ng of genomic DNA. This amount corresponded to about 30,000 T cell genomes. Produced via immunoSEQ multiplex PCR; TCRdb's table is partial and in-frame only. Found here are more than 2 million clones, 95% of them singletons; the top ten hold 0.1% to 0.15%. Sequencing was performed on naive CD4+ T cells sorted from blood. The subset: CD45RA+ positively selected. This sequence was found in a man between 18 and 29 years old in good health. The chain combines TRBV7-2 with TRBJ1-4; D remains ambiguous. CDR3 in DNA: TGTGCCAGCAGCTTTGAACTCTACGAGTCTGAAAAACTGTTTTTT. Amino acids: CASSFELYESEKLFF.